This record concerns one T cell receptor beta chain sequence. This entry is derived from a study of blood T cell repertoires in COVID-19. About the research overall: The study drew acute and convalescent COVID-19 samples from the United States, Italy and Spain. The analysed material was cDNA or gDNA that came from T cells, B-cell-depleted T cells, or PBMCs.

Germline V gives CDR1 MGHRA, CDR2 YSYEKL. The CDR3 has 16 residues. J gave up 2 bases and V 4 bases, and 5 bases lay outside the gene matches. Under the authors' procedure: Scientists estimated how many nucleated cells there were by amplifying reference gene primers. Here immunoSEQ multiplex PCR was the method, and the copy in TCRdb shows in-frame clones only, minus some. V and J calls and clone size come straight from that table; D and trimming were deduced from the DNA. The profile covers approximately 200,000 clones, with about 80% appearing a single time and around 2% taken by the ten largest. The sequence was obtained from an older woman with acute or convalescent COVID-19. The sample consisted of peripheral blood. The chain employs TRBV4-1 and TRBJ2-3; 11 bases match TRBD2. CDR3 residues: CASSRASGGPTDTQYF. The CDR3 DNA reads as TGCGCCAGCAGCCGAGCTAGCGGGGGGCCCACAGATACGCAGTATTTT.